This TCR beta chain was identified during a study of glioma-infiltrating T cells. The study, taken as a whole, reports: Above-expected tissue-blood divergence occurred in all gliomas, most in low-grade ones.

The iRepertoire nested amplicon-rescue multiplex PCR amplified TCR alpha and beta CDR3s from RNA. MiXCR, run by TCRdb on the multiplex PCR reads, gives a single entry per CDR3 protein. The table shows several thousand distinct CDR3 sequences, with around 44% occurring only once. By sample share, this clonotype is medium-sized. Its antigen remains unidentified. The CDR3 is 14 residues long. Trimming stripped 7 bases from V and 1 base from J, with 11 bases between. This receptor was identified in a human donor with low-grade glioma or glioblastoma, undergoing nonglioma brain surgery, or in good health (not recorded which). Sequencing was performed on glioma tissue, nonneoplastic brain tissue, or PBMCs (not recorded which). The gene calls are TRBV12-3 or TRBV12-4 and TRBJ1-5; D gene unclear. The chain's CDR3 is CASTGGGSNQPQHF. DNA for the CDR3: TGTGCCAGCACCGGAGGAGGGAGCAATCAGCCCCAGCATTTT.